This passage covers 11 T cell receptor beta chains from one sample sequenced in a study of graft-versus-host responses after intestinal transplantation. Some clones are missing from TCRdb's copy, which holds only in-frame ones; the method was immunoSEQ multiplex PCR. The sample gives 100,000 or so clones, over 85% of which show up once; about 1.1% is in the top ten. These TCRs' antigens remain unknown. This specimen consisted of unstimulated CD8+ T cells sorted from spleen or lymph node cells, obtained before transplant. Receptors were obtained from a human donor who was the organ donor for an intestinal transplant.

The chain employs TRBV4-1 and TRBJ2-7, with TRBD2 identical over 10 bases. The V gene end was trimmed by 1 base and the J gene end by 4 bases; junction bases not matched to a gene: 1. This CDR3 region has 14 residues. Per the germline V gene, CDR1 is MGHRA and CDR2 is YSYEKL. CDR3 region: CASSQVTSGYEQYF. CDR3 nucleotides: TGCGCCAGCAGCCAAGTGACTAGCGGGTACGAGCAGTACTTC.

The CDR3, as DNA: TGTGCCAGCACCTCAGGGGCTGAAGCTTTCTTT. Protein product: CASTSGAEAFF. The V gene is TRBV25-1, the J gene TRBJ1-1; D may be TRBD1 (6 bases). This CDR3 is 11 amino acids long. Trimming left V 7 bases short and J 6 bases short, with 9 bases between. The germline gives CDR1 MGHDK, CDR2 SYGVNS.

The J gene is TRBJ2-3, the V gene TRBV6-5; tentative D call: TRBD2 (6 bases). CDR3 length: 13 amino acids. Trimming pared 0 bases from V and 7 bases from J, leaving 8 bases between. In germline, CDR1 is MNHEY, CDR2 SVGAGI. The CDR3 coding sequence is TGTGCCAGCAGTTACTCGGAGGGGAATACGCAGTATTTT. It codes for CASSYSEGNTQYF.

The chain recombines TRBV9 with TRBJ2-2; D gene uncertain. V was trimmed by 6 bases and J by 2 bases, leaving 8 bases between them. Germline CDR1 and CDR2: SGDLS and YYNGEE. The CDR3 contains 13 residues. CDR3 nucleotide sequence: TGTGCCAGCACCCTTCTCAACACCGGGGAGCTGTTTTTT. Encoded protein: CASTLLNTGELFF. The full variable domain, its missing parts supplied by reference TRBV9 and TRBJ2-2, is DSGVTQTPKHLITATGQRVTLRCSPRSGDLSVYWYQQSLDQGLQFLIQYYNGEERAKGNILERFSAQQFPDLHSELNLSSLELGDSALYFCASTLLNTGELFFGEGSRLTVL.

The chain is built from TRBV11-2 and TRBJ2-1, with 8 bases fitting TRBD2. The J segment lost 2 bases and the V segment lost 1 base, leaving 1 base of the junction unmatched. From germline, CDR1 is SGHAT and CDR2 FQNNGV. This CDR3 contains 15 residues. This CDR3 reads CASSLGGGTYNEQFF. CDR3 DNA sequence: TGTGCCAGCAGCTTAGGCGGGGGGACCTACAATGAGCAGTTCTTC.

This clone was detected once. The rearrangement uses TRBV2 and TRBJ2-5, with TRBD2 matching 12 bases. Germline CDR1 reads SNHLY; CDR2 reads FYNNEI. The CDR3 runs 15 residues. After removal of 5 bases from V and 2 bases from J, the junction contained 3 bases not matched to a gene. For the CDR3, the DNA is TGTGCCAGCAGTTTGACTAGCGGGGGACAAGAGACCCAGTACTTC. This encodes CASSLTSGGQETQYF.

The chain links TRBV7-6 to TRBJ2-7, with D possibly TRBD2 on 5 matching bases. The CDR3 length is 13 residues. The germline CDR1 and CDR2 sequences are SGHVS and FNYEAQ. The germline V and J ends were trimmed by 1 base and 4 bases, with 8 bases remaining between them. CDR3 loop: CASSLVGEYEQYF. The CDR3 DNA is TGTGCCAGCAGCTTAGTCGGGGAGTACGAGCAGTACTTC.

J is TRBJ2-3 and V is TRBV6-5; 11 bases are a match to TRBD2. The V segment lost 6 bases and the J segment 6 bases; nucleotides outside the gene matches: 8. The germline V gene has CDR1 MNHEY and CDR2 SVGAGI. This CDR3 is 15 amino acids long. The CDR3 here is CASSPGTSGSDTQYF. The CDR3 DNA sequence: TGTGCCAGCAGCCCCGGGACTAGCGGTTCTGATACGCAGTATTTT.

Details on this clone: A junction boundary mismatches the germline segment, possibly from a read error. The same CDR3 arises from other DNA sequences in this sample as well. The chain couples TRBV5-6 to TRBJ1-2; no reliable D call. Per the germline V gene, CDR1 is SGHDT and CDR2 is YYEEEE. This CDR3 has 14 residues. The CDR3: CASSLGGRENGYTF. DNA of the CDR3: TGTGCCAGCAGCTTGGGTGGGCGGGAGAATGGCTACACCTTT. Based on the CDR3 plus reference TRBV5-6 and TRBJ1-2, the full variable domain is DAGVTQSPTHLIKTRGQQVTLRCSPKSGHDTVSWYQQALGQGPQFIFQYYEEEERQRGNFPDRFSGHQFPNYSSELNVNALLLGDSALYLCASSLGGRENGYTFGSGTRLTVV.

This rearrangement joins TRBV9 to TRBJ2-3; TRBD2 is a possible D gene (5 bases). V was shortened by 2 bases and J by 4 bases, with 14 bases between the two germline ends. Germline V gene data show CDR1 as SGDLS and CDR2 as YYNGEE. The CDR3 contains 15 residues. CDR3 loop: CASSVFLASPDTQYF. DNA for the CDR3: TGTGCCAGCAGCGTCTTCCTGGCTAGCCCAGATACGCAGTATTTT.

The gene calls are TRBV28 and TRBJ2-1, with 9 bases aligning to TRBD1. V trimming: 5 bases; J trimming: 2 bases; junction bases outside the gene matches: 4. The CDR3 runs 15 residues. Germline CDR1 and CDR2: MDHEN and SYDVKM. The CDR3 here is CASSGRDRAYNEQFF. In nucleotides, the CDR3 is TGTGCCAGCAGTGGCCGGGACAGGGCCTACAATGAGCAGTTCTTC.